Listed below are T cell receptor beta chains from one sample, sequenced in a study of blood T cell repertoires in COVID-19. Here immunoSEQ multiplex PCR was the method, and the copy in TCRdb shows in-frame clones only, minus some. The sample shows 15,000 to 20,000 clones, around 73% of them seen only once. Input material: peripheral blood. Receptors were obtained from a man aged 55 to 70 with active or convalescent COVID-19. Both conserved end residues are trimmed from each CDR3.

cdr3_aa,cdr3_length,j_call,v_call
ASSSNRGKAF,10,TRBJ1-1,TRBV6-5
ASSPGRGYEQY,11,TRBJ2-7,TRBV7-3
ASSGGSGGWGETQY,14,TRBJ2-5,TRBV6-1
AIRSGTSATDTQY,13,TRBJ2-3,TRBV10-3
ASSDEEWNTEAF,12,TRBJ1-1,TRBV7-9
ASRDPMRSPLH,11,TRBJ1-6,TRBV6-5
SASPGQVRWGYT,12,TRBJ1-2,TRBV20-1
ATSRGTGEYEQF,12,TRBJ2-1,TRBV15
ASSLWAGFQETQY,13,TRBJ2-5,TRBV27
ASSQHRTGGEKLF,13,TRBJ1-4,TRBV5-1
ASGTGGGGQPQH,12,TRBJ1-5,TRBV6-5
ASSLGVSSQREKLF,14,TRBJ1-4,TRBV7-6
ASSLLVSKGANVLT,14,TRBJ2-6,TRBV13
ASSPRSGQGEGEAF,14,TRBJ1-1,TRBV3-1/TRBV3-2
ASSPPGQGRNYGYT,14,TRBJ1-2,TRBV18
ASSLEVAGITGELF,14,TRBJ2-2,TRBV7-6
ASSGNTGGVGYT,12,TRBJ1-2,TRBV3-1/TRBV3-2
ASSWRKSSYNSPLH,14,TRBJ1-6,TRBV6-5
ASSVPGGNTIY,11,TRBJ1-3,TRBV9
ASSLSAGDSGANVLT,15,TRBJ2-6,TRBV5-1
ASSQESGTGRGSPLH,15,TRBJ1-6,TRBV4-1
ASSVNAGEQF,10,TRBJ2-1,TRBV12-3/TRBV12-4
ASSQVQSRYYGYT,13,TRBJ1-2,TRBV3-1/TRBV3-2
ASSTDYRTGELF,12,TRBJ2-2,TRBV10-1
ASYGLAGSNEQF,12,TRBJ2-1,TRBV2
ASSAWTSGKTGELF,14,TRBJ2-2,TRBV11-3
ASLGGDYEQY,10,TRBJ2-7,TRBV27
ASSGLGQGVGTEAF,14,TRBJ1-1,TRBV2
AWSVKGGNQPQH,12,TRBJ1-5,TRBV30
ASSPDGVVNEKLF,13,TRBJ1-4,TRBV5-1